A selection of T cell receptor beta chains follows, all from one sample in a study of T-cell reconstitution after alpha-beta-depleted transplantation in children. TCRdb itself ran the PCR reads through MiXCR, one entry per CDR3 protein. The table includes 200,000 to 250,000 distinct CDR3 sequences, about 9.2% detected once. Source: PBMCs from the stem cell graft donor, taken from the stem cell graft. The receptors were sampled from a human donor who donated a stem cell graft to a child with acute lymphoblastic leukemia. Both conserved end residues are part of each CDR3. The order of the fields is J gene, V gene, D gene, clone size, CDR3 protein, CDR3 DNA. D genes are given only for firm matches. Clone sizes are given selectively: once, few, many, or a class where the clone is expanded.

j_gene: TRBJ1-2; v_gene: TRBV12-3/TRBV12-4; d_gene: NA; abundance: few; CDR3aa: CASSLFWGYYGYTF; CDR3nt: TGTGCCAGCAGCCTATTCTGGGGCTACTATGGCTACACCTTC
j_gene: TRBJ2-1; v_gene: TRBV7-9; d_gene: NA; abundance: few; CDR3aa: CASRASGNEQFF; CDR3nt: TGTGCCAGCAGGGCCTCGGGAAATGAGCAGTTCTTC
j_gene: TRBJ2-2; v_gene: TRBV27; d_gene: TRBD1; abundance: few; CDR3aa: CASSLYRGASTGELFF; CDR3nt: TGTGCCAGCAGTTTATACAGGGGGGCGTCCACCGGGGAGCTGTTTTTT
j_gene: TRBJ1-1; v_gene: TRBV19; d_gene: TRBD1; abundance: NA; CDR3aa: CASSSQGTEAFF; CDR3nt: TGTGCCAGTAGTTCACAGGGGACTGAAGCTTTCTTT
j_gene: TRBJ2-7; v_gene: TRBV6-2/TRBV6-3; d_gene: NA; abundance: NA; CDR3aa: CASSPHDKTYEQYF; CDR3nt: TGTGCCAGCAGTCCACATGACAAGACCTACGAGCAGTACTTC
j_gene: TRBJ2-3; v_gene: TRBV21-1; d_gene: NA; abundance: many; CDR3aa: CASSTYRGVRTDTQYF; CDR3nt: TGTGCCAGCAGCACGTACAGGGGTGTACGGACAGATACGCAGTATTTT
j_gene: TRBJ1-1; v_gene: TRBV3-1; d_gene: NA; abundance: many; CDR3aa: CASSQERRGTEAFF; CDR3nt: TGTGCCAGCAGCCAAGAAAGGCGTGGGACTGAAGCTTTCTTT
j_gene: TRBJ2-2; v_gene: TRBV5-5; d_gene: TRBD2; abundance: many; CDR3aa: CASSLVSGVSGELFF; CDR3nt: TGTGCCAGCAGCTTGGTTAGCGGGGTCTCCGGGGAGCTGTTTTTT
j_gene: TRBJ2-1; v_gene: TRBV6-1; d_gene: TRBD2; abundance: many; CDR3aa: CASSPGTKRIGQFF; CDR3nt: TGTGCCAGCAGCCCCGGGACTAAGAGAATCGGGCAGTTCTTC
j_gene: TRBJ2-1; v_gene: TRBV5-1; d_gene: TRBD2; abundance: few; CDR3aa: CASSQETSRIGNEQFF; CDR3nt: TGCGCCAGCAGCCAAGAGACTAGCCGGATAGGGAATGAGCAGTTCTTC
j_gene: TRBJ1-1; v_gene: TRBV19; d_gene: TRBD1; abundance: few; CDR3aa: CASSPAWDRVTEAFF; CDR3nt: TGTGCCAGTAGCCCAGCGTGGGACAGGGTGACTGAAGCTTTCTTT
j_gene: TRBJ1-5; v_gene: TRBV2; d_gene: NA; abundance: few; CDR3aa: CASSRDGNQPQHF; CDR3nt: TGTGCCAGCAGCAGGGACGGCAATCAGCCCCAGCATTTT
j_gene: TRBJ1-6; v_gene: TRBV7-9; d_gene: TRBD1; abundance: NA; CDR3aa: CASSLDRGVGSPLHF; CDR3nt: TGTGCCAGCAGCTTAGACAGGGGAGTAGGATCACCCCTCCACTTT
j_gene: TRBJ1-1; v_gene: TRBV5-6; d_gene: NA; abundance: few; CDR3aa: CASSQKGGVEAFF; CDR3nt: TGTGCCAGCAGCCAAAAAGGGGGGGTGGAAGCTTTCTTT
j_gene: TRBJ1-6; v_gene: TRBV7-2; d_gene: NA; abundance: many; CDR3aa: CASSSRVDMLGGRPSSPLHF; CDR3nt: TGTGCCAGCAGCTCCCGGGTGGATATGTTAGGGGGGAGGCCTTCTTCACCCCTCCACTTT
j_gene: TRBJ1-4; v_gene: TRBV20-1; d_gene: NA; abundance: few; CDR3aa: CSARLGWDNEKLFF; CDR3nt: TGCAGTGCTAGGCTTGGATGGGATAATGAAAAACTGTTTTTT
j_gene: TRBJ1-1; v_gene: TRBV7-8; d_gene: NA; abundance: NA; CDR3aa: CASSLAKGRWAEAFF; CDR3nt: TGTGCCAGCAGCTTAGCTAAGGGGCGATGGGCTGAAGCTTTCTTT
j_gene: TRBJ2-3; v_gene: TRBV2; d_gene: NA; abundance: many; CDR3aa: CATKGGAGDTQYF; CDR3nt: TGTGCCACCAAAGGAGGGGCAGGGGATACGCAGTATTTT
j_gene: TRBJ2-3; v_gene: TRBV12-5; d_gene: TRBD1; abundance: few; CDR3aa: CASGLDGQGTDTQYF; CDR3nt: TGTGCTAGTGGTTTGGACGGACAGGGCACAGATACGCAGTATTTT
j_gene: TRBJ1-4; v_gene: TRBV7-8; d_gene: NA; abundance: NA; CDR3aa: CASSLRGGSPRLNEKLFF; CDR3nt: TGTGCCAGCAGCTTACGGGGGGGGTCCCCTCGACTTAATGAAAAACTGTTTTTT
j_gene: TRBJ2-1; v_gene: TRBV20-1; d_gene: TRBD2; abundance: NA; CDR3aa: CSASWAGVRFF; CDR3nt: TGCAGTGCTAGCTGGGCGGGGGTTCGGTTCTTC
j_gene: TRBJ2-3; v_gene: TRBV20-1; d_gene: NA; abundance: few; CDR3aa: CSARATWRGGTDTQYF; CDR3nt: TGCAGTGCTAGAGCGACCTGGCGGGGCGGCACAGATACGCAGTATTTT
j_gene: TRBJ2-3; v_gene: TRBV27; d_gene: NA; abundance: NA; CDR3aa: CASSPLQGRTSTDTQYF; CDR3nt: TGTGCCAGCAGTCCTCTCCAGGGACGTACTAGCACAGATACGCAGTATTTT
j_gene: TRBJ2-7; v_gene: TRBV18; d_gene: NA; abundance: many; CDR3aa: CASSPRRDEQYF; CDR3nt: TGTGCCAGCTCACCCCGAAGAGACGAGCAGTACTTC
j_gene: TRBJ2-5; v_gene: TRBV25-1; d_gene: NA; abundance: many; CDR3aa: CASSESGQGKSQYF; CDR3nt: TGTGCCAGCAGTGAATCAGGGCAGGGAAAGTCCCAGTACTTC
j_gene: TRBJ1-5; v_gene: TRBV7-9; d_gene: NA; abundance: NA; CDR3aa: CASSLVGVNGNQPQHF; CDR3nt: TGTGCCAGCAGCTTAGTAGGGGTGAACGGCAATCAGCCCCAGCATTTT
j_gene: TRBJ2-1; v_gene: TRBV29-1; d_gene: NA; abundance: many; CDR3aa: CSVVGGSSYNEQFF; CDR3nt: TGCAGCGTTGTGGGGGGAAGCTCCTACAATGAGCAGTTCTTC
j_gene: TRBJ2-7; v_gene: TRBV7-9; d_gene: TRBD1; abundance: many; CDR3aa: CASSSGQGTTYEQYF; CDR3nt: TGTGCCAGCAGCTCGGGACAGGGGACCACCTACGAGCAGTACTTC
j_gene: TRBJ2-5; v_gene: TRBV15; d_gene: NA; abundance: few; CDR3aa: CATRKGGETQYF; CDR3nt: TGTGCCACCCGCAAGGGCGGGGAGACCCAGTACTTC
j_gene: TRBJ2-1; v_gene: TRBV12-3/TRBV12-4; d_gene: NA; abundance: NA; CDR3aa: CASRPDAYNEQFF; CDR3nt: TGTGCCAGCAGACCAGACGCATACAATGAGCAGTTCTTC
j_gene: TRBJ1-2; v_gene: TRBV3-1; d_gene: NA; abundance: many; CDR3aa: CASSHNPRPKAGQTNF; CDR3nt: TGTGCCAGCAGCCATAACCCAAGGCCCAAGGCGGGGCAGACTAACTTC
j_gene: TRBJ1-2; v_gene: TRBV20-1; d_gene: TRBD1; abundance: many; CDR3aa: CSANTGGAYYGYTF; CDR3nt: TGCAGTGCTAACACAGGGGGCGCCTACTATGGCTACACCTTC
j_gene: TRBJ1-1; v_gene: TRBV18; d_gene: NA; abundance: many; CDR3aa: CASSLGPGVGAEAFF; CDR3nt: TGTGCCAGCTCACTCGGGCCGGGGGTCGGAGCTGAAGCTTTCTTT
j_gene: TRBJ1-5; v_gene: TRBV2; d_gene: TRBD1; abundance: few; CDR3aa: CASSDGDSVGAQHF; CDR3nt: TGTGCCAGCAGTGATGGGGACAGCGTCGGGGCCCAGCATTTT
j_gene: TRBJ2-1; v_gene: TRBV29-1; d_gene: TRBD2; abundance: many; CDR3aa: CSVDKIAGRNNEQFF; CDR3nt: TGCAGCGTTGATAAGATAGCGGGGCGGAACAATGAGCAGTTCTTC
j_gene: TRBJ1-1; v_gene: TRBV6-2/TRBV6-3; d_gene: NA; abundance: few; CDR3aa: CASSYFGTRIVGSEAFF; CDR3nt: TGTGCCAGCAGTTACTTCGGGACACGGATTGTAGGGTCTGAAGCTTTCTTT